The rows below give T cell receptor beta chains drawn from one sample of a study of blood T cell repertoires in COVID-19. Method: immunoSEQ multiplex PCR; TCRdb's copy keeps in-frame clones and lacks some. The table lists roughly 670,000 clones, about nine tenths of them singletons. Sequencing used peripheral blood. The receptors here all came from a woman aged 18-30 years with acute or convalescent COVID-19. CDR3s include the opening cysteine and the closing phenylalanine or tryptophan. A D gene is named only where the DNA matches it firmly. For some rows the clone size is stated as once, few or many, or as a class when expanded; others skip it.

.	TRBV5-6	.	TRBJ1-3	TGTGCCAGCAGCTTGGTCCCGAGGGGGACTGGAAACACCATATATTTT	CASSLVPRGTGNTIYF
.	TRBV18	.	TRBJ1-1	TGTGCCAGCTCAGCTCGAGGGTTTCAGGGGATCTTTGACACTGAAGCTTTCTTT	CASSARGFQGIFDTEAFF
.	TRBV6-2/TRBV6-3	TRBD2	TRBJ2-7	TGTGCCAGCAGACCTATTCTAGCGGGGGCGGAGGGAGCCTACGAGCAGTACTTC	CASRPILAGAEGAYEQYF
.	TRBV7-9	.	TRBJ1-3	TGTGCCAGCAGCTTAAGGGGCAGCCTGTGGAATGGAAACACCATATATTTT	CASSLRGSLWNGNTIYF
.	TRBV4-1	TRBD1	TRBJ1-1	TGCGCCAGCAGCGACTCCGGGACAGGGAAAGCTTTCTTT	CASSDSGTGKAFF
.	TRBV13	.	TRBJ2-1	TGTGCCAGCAGCTCAATAGGACTGTCGAATGAGCAGTTCTTC	CASSSIGLSNEQFF
.	TRBV19	TRBD1	TRBJ1-2	TGTGCCAGTAGTTTGACAGGGGAGTTTGTTTATGGCTACACCTTC	CASSLTGEFVYGYTF
once	TRBV25-1	TRBD1	TRBJ2-2	TGTGCCAGCAGGGGAAATTGGGACAGCGGCCACGGGGAGCTGTTTTTT	CASRGNWDSGHGELFF
few	TRBV24-1	.	TRBJ1-1	TGTGCCACCAGTGATTCGGAGGAAACTGAAGCTTTCTTT	CATSDSEETEAFF
.	TRBV5-1	.	TRBJ1-4	TGCGCCAGCAGCTTGAAATGGGGAGAGAGGGATGGATCTAATGAAAAACTGTTTTTT	CASSLKWGERDGSNEKLFF
.	TRBV5-1	.	TRBJ2-2	TGCGCCAGCATCGGACAGACCAACACCGGGGAGCTGTTTTTT	CASIGQTNTGELFF
.	TRBV14	TRBD1	TRBJ1-4	TGTGCCAGCAGCCGATCCGGGACAGGGGGCATTAAGTTTTTT	CASSRSGTGGIKFF
.	TRBV30	TRBD1	TRBJ1-1	TGTGCCTGGATGACTCCCGGCGGGACAGGCTGG	CAWMTPGGTGW
few	TRBV5-1	.	TRBJ1-4	TGCGCCAGCAGCCGGGGTGGGAATGAAAAACTGTTTTTT	CASSRGGNEKLFF
.	TRBV14	.	TRBJ2-7	TGTGCCAGCAGCCCTCAACCAGGGGAACCGAGCTCCTACGAGCAGTACTTC	CASSPQPGEPSSYEQYF
few	TRBV25-1	TRBD1	TRBJ1-6	TGTGCCAGCAGGGGCGACAGGGGTGGTAATTCACCCCTCCACTTT	CASRGDRGGNSPLHF
few	TRBV25-1	.	TRBJ2-1	TGTGCCAGCAGTATATACACCGGGACACACCAACCCAATGAGCAGTTCTTC	CASSIYTGTHQPNEQFF
.	TRBV5-1	TRBD1	TRBJ1-1	TGCGCCAGCAGCGACTCCTCCGGGACAGCGAACACTGAAGCTTTCTTT	CASSDSSGTANTEAFF
.	TRBV6-2/TRBV6-3	.	TRBJ1-5	TGTGCCAGCAGTGCGACCGGAGTATGGCCCCAGCATTTT	CASSATGVWPQHF
.	TRBV6-5	.	TRBJ2-7	TGTGCCAGCAGTTACGGACAGAGATACGAGCAGTACTTC	CASSYGQRYEQYF
.	TRBV12-3/TRBV12-4	.	TRBJ1-5	TGTGCCAGCAGTTTGCGGGGTAGTCAGCCCCAGCATTTT	CASSLRGSQPQHF
few	TRBV12-5	.	TRBJ1-1	TGTGCTTCCGATGAAGTGGGAGGGGGAGCTTTCTTT	CASDEVGGGAFF
once	TRBV19	.	TRBJ1-2	TGTGCCGCCCGGGGGGGTAACTATGGCTACACCTTC	CAARGGNYGYTF
.	TRBV5-1	.	TRBJ2-7	TGCGCCAGCAGCTTGGTTGGGGCTCGGAGCGAGCAGTACTTC	CASSLVGARSEQYF
.	TRBV3-1/TRBV3-2	.	TRBJ2-2	TGTGCCAGCAGCCCGTCAGGGGTTTCCGGGGAGCTGTTTTTT	CASSPSGVSGELFF
.	TRBV5-1	TRBD1	TRBJ1-1	TGCGCCAGCAGCTTACAGGGGGTAGGAATGAACACTGAAGCTTTCTTT	CASSLQGVGMNTEAFF
.	TRBV2	.	TRBJ1-1	TGTGCCAGCACCGAAGCCCCCTCGGGGACTGAAGCTTTCTTT	CASTEAPSGTEAFF
few	TRBV30	.	TRBJ1-2	TGTGCCTGGACAGAAGATAACTATGGCTACACCTTC	CAWTEDNYGYTF
.	TRBV7-2	.	TRBJ2-7	TGTGCCAGCAGCCCGGCCTACGAGCAGTACTTC	CASSPAYEQYF
.	TRBV5-6	.	TRBJ1-4	TGTGCCAGCAGCTTGGAGTGGGGCGCAACTAATGAAAAACTGTTTTTT	CASSLEWGATNEKLFF
.	TRBV7-2	TRBD1	TRBJ1-4	TGTGCCAGCAGCCCAGACAGGGCCAGTGAAAAACTGTTTTTT	CASSPDRASEKLFF
.	TRBV4-3	TRBD1	TRBJ2-7	TGCGCCAGCAGCCTGACAGGGTACAACGAGCAGTACTTC	CASSLTGYNEQYF
.	TRBV3-1/TRBV3-2	.	TRBJ2-4	TGTGCCAGCAGCTCTCCGGGGGAGGTTGGGACCAAAAACATTCAGTACTTC	CASSSPGEVGTKNIQYF
once	TRBV5-4	.	TRBJ2-1	TGTGCCAGCAGCTTGGATTCGGGGAATGAGCAGTTCTTC	CASSLDSGNEQFF
.	TRBV11-2	TRBD1	TRBJ1-2	TGTGCCAGCAGCCGCCTCGGGACAGGGGTCGGCTACACCTTC	CASSRLGTGVGYTF
once	TRBV29-1	TRBD1	TRBJ2-7	TGCAGCCCTATACGGACAGGGCCCCTTGACGAGCGGTACTTC	CSPIRTGPLDERYF
.	TRBV25-1	.	TRBJ2-7	TGTGCCAGCAGTGAAGGTGTCAGGGTAATCTTCGAGCAGTACTTC	CASSEGVRVIFEQYF
.	TRBV5-6	.	TRBJ1-2	TGTGCCAGCAGCCTCATACGGTACAGGGATGGCTACACCTTC	CASSLIRYRDGYTF
.	TRBV7-3	TRBD1	TRBJ1-2	TGTGCCAGCAGCCCACTACCGGGACAGGGGCTGGGTGGCTACACCTTC	CASSPLPGQGLGGYTF
.	TRBV29-1	.	TRBJ1-2	TGCAGCGTTGAAGATCTCAGGGGTGGCTACACCTTC	CSVEDLRGGYTF
.	TRBV15	.	TRBJ2-5	TGTGCCACCGAGGACACAGGGAGCCAAGGGACCCAGTACTTC	CATEDTGSQGTQYF